A single TCR beta chain is shown here with its context. This clonotype appeared many times. Its recognized antigen is unknown. The input lacks base qualities; no much larger clone sits a single base away. The source of the sample is a study of read filtering for tumor transcriptome and immune sequencing (dated by TCRdb to 2020 to 2022). Describing the broader study: Of the patients in the cohort, fewer than 20 were male and roughly 13 were female, and their mean age was approximately 70 years, with a range of about 40 to 85. TCR-region mapped reads per sample ranged from about 4.05 to 11 million with IR-seq versus only about 75 to 1273 with RNA-seq. One main goal was a read-filtering strategy for immune repertoire data, in particular deciding whether clonotypes backed by only one read should be removed. By revised international staging, 8 patients were R-ISS I, 15 to 20 were R-ISS II and over five were R-ISS III. Whole-transcriptome libraries were prepared with the TruSeq RNA Access Library Prep Kit after DNase treatment. TCR repertoires obtained by targeted immune repertoire sequencing and by bulk whole-transcriptome sequencing performed on the same bone marrow samples were compared.

Trimming removed 3 bases from V and 7 bases from J, leaving 10 bases between the germline ends. From the germline V gene (reference sequence), CDR1 is GTSNPN and CDR2 is SVGIG. The CDR3 holds 13 amino acids from the cysteine to the phenylalanine. CDR3 DNA is the only sequence kept; it has 39 bases, read in frame from the first base. What the research found in general, with its limitations: Compared with RNA-seq, IR-seq captured clonotypes at much greater depth and more reliably, and a smaller IR-seq throughput was enough to identify most of the shared clonotypes. Rather than purified T cells, the sorted CD138-negative fraction was a mixed bone marrow immune population. In IR-seq, 80% to 85% of clonotypes but approximately 3.2% of total reads were represented by single-read clonotypes, whereas in RNA-seq, about 76% of clonotypes and around 47% of reads were represented by single-read clonotypes. When single-read clonotypes were removed, the proportions of shared clonotypes in IR-seq and RNA-seq correlated more strongly.

TCR libraries were constructed from approximately 360 ng RNA using the Immunoverse kit, and molecular barcoded adaptors covering alpha/delta and beta/gamma chains were employed. TCR library preparation used the same RNA that went into transcriptome sequencing. Sequencing of TCR libraries was carried out on an Illumina HiSeq 4000 with 2 x 150 cycles. The source study handled its data this way. TCR reads were aligned to human V, D, J and C references and assembled into CDR3 clonotypes with MiXCR, including quality filtering and error correction. Clonotype counts and gene usage diversity were analyzed with the tcR package in R. Raw mapping reads were checked after the RNA-seq reads had been mapped by STAR aligner version 2.5.3a onto the human GRCh37 genome. To test the effect of sequencing depth on detected clonotypes, IR-seq fastq files were randomly downsampled using Seqtk 1.3. TCRdb redid the processing of the public reads, applying fastp at Q25 and MiXCR, and retained in-frame beta chains. A single entry per CDR3 protein holds the most common genes and DNA from its merged rows. These V and J calls derive from TCRdb rather than the authors' analysis. For this sample the table gives 25,000 to 35,000 distinct CDR3 sequences, of which 13% to 15% were detected only once. The ten top clones hold about 45% of the sample.

Each patient had bone marrow sampled at the time of active disease. Ficoll-Hypaque density gradient centrifugation was used to isolate bone marrow mononuclear cells. CD138-negative cells were obtained by negative selection after labeling with CD138 magnetic microbeads on a MACS separator, removing myeloma plasma cells. Flow cytometry on an Attune NxT with CD138 antibodies was used to check the purity of the isolated cells. TRIzol reagent was used to extract total RNA, which was then quantified with a NanoDrop spectrophotometer. Paired RNA-seq and IR-seq were performed on each patient's CD138-negative bone marrow sample.

The origin of this receptor is a donor over 35 with multiple myeloma. Specimen: a population of CD138-negative cells sorted from bone marrow. The sample's cell subset or site label, in plain terms: bone marrow mononuclear cells depleted of CD138+ plasma/myeloma cells by negative magnetic selection. The chain is made from TRBV30 and TRBJ1-6; the D gene is not confidently resolved. DNA sequence: TGTGCCTGGAGCGGACGAGAGAATTCACCCCTCCACTTT. Its product reads: CAWSGRENSPLHF.